What follows are 21 T cell receptor beta chains derived from one specimen sequenced in a study of CD8 T cell repertoires and HIV-1 epitope variants. The method was immunoSEQ multiplex PCR; TCRdb's version includes in-frame clones alone and lacks a portion of them. Of several thousand clones listed, just under 65% are singletons. Their specific antigens are unknown. Material for sequencing was cultured CD8+ T cells derived from PBMCs. The receptors were sampled from a male donor with HIV.

In this sample, this clone turned up once. The genes are TRBV5-1 and TRBJ1-6; 7 bases agree with TRBD1. From germline, CDR1 is SGHRS and CDR2 YFSETQ. The CDR3 loop spans 15 amino acids. The junction had 3 bases not matched to a gene; V was cut back by 0 bases and J by 6 bases. The CDR3: CASSLAPGGNSPLHF. The DNA for the CDR3 is TGCGCCAGCAGCTTGGCCCCAGGGGGTAATTCACCCCTCCACTTT.

This rearrangement joins TRBV28 to TRBJ1-2; D is uncertain. Germline values: CDR1 MDHEN, CDR2 SYDVKM. Trimming left V 3 bases short and J 4 bases short, with 12 bases between. CDR3 length: 14 amino acids. CDR3 region: CASSFPMVTYGYTF. DNA for the CDR3: TGTGCCAGCAGTTTTCCCATGGTCACCTATGGCTACACCTTC.

V gene TRBV4-2 combines with J gene TRBJ2-7; D possibly corresponds to TRBD1 (6 bases). The V end was cut by 6 bases, the J end by 6 bases, with 12 bases between. This CDR3 is 12 amino acids long. Germline values: CDR1 LGHNA, CDR2 YNFKEQ. The CDR3 loop is CASSPTGSEQYF. The CDR3 DNA reads TGTGCCAGCAGTCCGACAGGAAGCGAGCAGTACTTC.

By proportion, this clone is large. The chain's CDR3 is CASSELPQDLDYGYTF. The CDR3 DNA is TGTGCCAGCAGTGAACTTCCACAAGACCTAGACTATGGCTACACCTTC. V gene TRBV6-1 combines with J gene TRBJ1-2; D call uncertain. Germline CDR1 is MNHNS and CDR2 is SASEGT. Between the trimmed V and J ends, which lost 2 bases and 3 bases, there was a span of 16 bases. This CDR3 spans 16 amino acids.

The chain uses TRBV4-3 and TRBJ1-1; 10 bases fit TRBD1. The CDR3 is 15 residues long. The germline gives CDR1 LGHNA, CDR2 YSLEER. V dropped 2 bases and J dropped 4; count of bases not matched to a gene: 4. CDR3 in amino acids: CASSQSDRGGTEAFF. The DNA of the CDR3 is TGCGCCAGCAGCCAATCGGACAGGGGGGGCACTGAAGCTTTCTTT.

This clone was recorded a few times. The chain is built from TRBV19 and TRBJ2-1; the D gene is possibly TRBD1 (6 bases). The CDR3 length is 13 residues. Germline V CDR1 and CDR2: LNHDA, SQIVND (reference sequence). V lost 5 bases to trimming and J lost 8 bases, with 13 bases between them. The CDR3 DNA reads TGTGCCAGTAGTCCCTCAGGGGTCCATGAGCAGTTCTTC. Amino acids: CASSPSGVHEQFF.

The genes are TRBV27 and TRBJ2-7; 7 positions match TRBD2. Trimming removed 6 bases from V and 3 bases from J; junction bases left unmatched: 14. The CDR3 has 16 residues. Germline values: CDR1 MNHEY, CDR2 SMNVEV (reference sequence). This chain's CDR3 is CASSPSLASGIYEQYF. DNA of the CDR3: TGTGCCAGCAGCCCATCCCTCGCTAGCGGCATCTACGAGCAGTACTTC.

This clone appeared once. The J gene is TRBJ2-7, the V gene TRBV28; D tentatively fits TRBD1 or TRBD2 (5 bases each). The CDR3 has 15 residues. The germline CDR1 and CDR2 sequences are MDHEN and SYDVKM. With 4 bases removed from V and 2 bases from J, the gap between germline ends came to 15 bases. The CDR3 region is CASSSLGTEPYEQYF. Here the CDR3 DNA reads TGTGCCAGCAGTTCCCTCGGGACCGAACCCTACGAGCAGTACTTC.

This sequence joins TRBV30 and TRBJ2-2; 10 bases line up with TRBD1. V lost 5 bases, J lost 3 bases, and 9 bases stayed unmatched. Germline-derived CDR1 and CDR2 are GTSNPN and SVGIG (reference sequence). The CDR3 is 16 amino acids. CDR3 nucleotide sequence: TGTGCCTGGGAGGGACAGGGGCTCGAGGACACCGGGGAGCTGTTTTTT. Translated, it gives CAWEGQGLEDTGELFF.

Only a few counts were recorded for this clone. The chain couples TRBV6-6 to TRBJ1-5, with 7 positions matching TRBD1. CDR1 is MNHNY and CDR2 is SVGAGI in the germline V gene (reference sequence). This CDR3 comprises 15 residues. Trimming cost V 0 bases and J 8 bases; bases outside gene matches: 7. This chain's CDR3 is CASSYSRQGNEPQHF. The CDR3 coding sequence is TGTGCCAGCAGTTACTCGCGACAGGGTAATGAGCCCCAGCATTTT.

This chain joins TRBV13 and TRBJ1-3; a weak D match, TRBD1 (5 bases). The germline V gene encodes CDR1 PRHDT and CDR2 FYEKMQ (reference sequence). The CDR3 contains 15 residues. Trimming removed 1 base from V and 2 bases from J, with 9 bases in between. The DNA for the CDR3 is TGTGCCAGCAGCTTAGCAGGGAAGGCTGGAAACACCATATATTTT. This codes for CASSLAGKAGNTIYF.

The rearrangement joins TRBV9 to TRBJ2-3, with 10 positions matching TRBD2. This CDR3 is 18 amino acids long. V shed 0 bases, J shed 3 bases, and the junction held 10 bases outside the gene matches. CDR1 is SGDLS and CDR2 is YYNGEE in the germline V gene. The DNA of the CDR3 is TGTGCCAGCAGCGTAGCTGACCTAAGCGGGGGGGCGACAGATACGCAGTATTTT. Protein sequence: CASSVADLSGGATDTQYF.

The chain carries TRBV7-9 and TRBJ2-7, with TRBD1 as a possible D gene (5 bases). Germline V gene data show CDR1 as SEHNR and CDR2 as FQNEAQ (reference sequence). V was clipped by 3 bases and J by 5 bases, with 11 bases between them. The CDR3 is made up of 13 amino acids. The CDR3 bases are TGTGCCAGCAGCTTCCCCTCGACAGACGAGCAGTACTTC. This encodes CASSFPSTDEQYF.

The V gene is TRBV4-3, the J gene TRBJ2-2; 10 nucleotides match TRBD1. J gave up 5 bases and V 8 bases, and 5 bases lay outside the gene matches. Per the germline V gene, CDR1 is LGHNA and CDR2 is YSLEER. The CDR3 has 14 amino acids. CDR3 in DNA: TGCGCCAGCTCCGGGACAGGGGTTACCGGGGAGCTGTTTTTT. Protein: CASSGTGVTGELFF.

This clone came up a few times. This chain uses TRBV7-6 with TRBJ1-2, with D maybe TRBD1 (5 bases). Germline CDR1 SGHVS, CDR2 FNYEAQ. This CDR3 spans 16 amino acids. V shed 5 bases and J shed 4 bases, with 20 bases lying between them. This CDR3 reads CASSPTPKGGGYGYTF. CDR3 in DNA: TGTGCCAGCAGCCCGACTCCCAAGGGTGGGGGCTATGGCTACACCTTC.

This chain connects TRBV7-9 to TRBJ2-3; 9 bases map to TRBD2. The CDR3 has 14 amino acids. In germline, CDR1 is SEHNR, CDR2 FQNEAQ (reference sequence). V lost 3 bases to trimming and J lost 5 bases; unmatched junction nucleotides: 3. The CDR3 spells CASSFGSGGDTQYF. The CDR3 nucleotides read TGTGCCAGCAGCTTCGGTAGCGGGGGAGATACGCAGTATTTT.

The sample holds one count of this clone. The rearrangement links TRBV28 to TRBJ2-4; the D gene is possibly TRBD1 (5 bases). The V gene lost 7 bases and the J gene lost 5 bases, with 12 bases spanning the gap. Per germline, CDR1 MDHEN and CDR2 SYDVKM. The CDR3 is 13 amino acids. The CDR3 bases are TGTGCCAGCACTATGGACATGGAAAACATTCAGTACTTC. As protein: CASTMDMENIQYF.

DNA for the CDR3: TGCGCCAGCAGTGAGTCGACTAGCGGGGATCACTACGAGCAGTACTTC. Amino acid sequence: CASSESTSGDHYEQYF. The genes are TRBV10-1 and TRBJ2-7; the match to TRBD2 covers 11 bases. Germline V lookup: CDR1 WNHNN, CDR2 SYGVQD (reference sequence). V shed 0 bases and J 3 bases; nucleotides not matched to a gene: 4. The CDR3 covers 16 residues.

The genes are TRBV28 and TRBJ2-7; 11 bases agree with TRBD1. V dropped 10 bases and J dropped 1; count of bases not matched to a gene: 6. Germline values: CDR1 MDHEN, CDR2 SYDVKM. The CDR3 contains 14 residues. CDR3 nucleotide sequence: TGTGCCATCTCGGACAGGGGGCTTTCCTACGAGCAGTACTTC. Translated: CAISDRGLSYEQYF.

The chain employs TRBV4-2 and TRBJ2-7; D not resolved. CDR3 length: 14 amino acids. The V end lost 0 bases, the J end lost 3 bases, and 9 bases lay between the germline ends. Germline CDR1 reads LGHNA; CDR2 reads YNFKEQ. The CDR3 DNA follows: TGTGCCAGCAGCCAAGATCTTGGAAGCTACGAGCAGTACTTC. As protein: CASSQDLGSYEQYF.

J is TRBJ1-2 and V is TRBV27; D not resolved. V lost 2 bases to trimming and J lost 0 bases, with 7 bases between them. The CDR3 runs 14 residues. Germline V lookup: CDR1 MNHEY, CDR2 SMNVEV (reference sequence). The chain's CDR3 is CASSLRGANYGYTF. The CDR3 DNA follows: TGTGCCAGCAGTTTACGGGGAGCTAACTATGGCTACACCTTC.